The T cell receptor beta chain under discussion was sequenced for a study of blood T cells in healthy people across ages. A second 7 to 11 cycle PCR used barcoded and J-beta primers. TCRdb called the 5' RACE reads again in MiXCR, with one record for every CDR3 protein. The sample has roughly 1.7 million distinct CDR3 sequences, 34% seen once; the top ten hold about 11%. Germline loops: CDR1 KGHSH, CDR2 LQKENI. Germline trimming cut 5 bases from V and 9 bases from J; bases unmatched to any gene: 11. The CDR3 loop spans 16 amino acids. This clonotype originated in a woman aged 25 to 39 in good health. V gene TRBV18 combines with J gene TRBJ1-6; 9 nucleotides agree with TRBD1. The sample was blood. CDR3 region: CASSEKRTGEGSPLHF. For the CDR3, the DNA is TGTGCCAGCTCAGAAAAGCGGACAGGGGAAGGTTCACCCCTCCACTTT.